The present TCR beta chain was sequenced within a study of blood T cell repertoires in COVID-19. In the study overall: T cells, B-cell-depleted T cells, or PBMCs provided the cDNA or gDNA that served as material.

Per the study methods: Nucleated cell counts were estimated from reference gene primer amplification. The repertoire was sequenced with immunoSEQ multiplex PCR; TCRdb's copy has only in-frame clones and lacks some. The D gene and trimming were derived from the DNA, and the V and J assignments and clone size from that table. This sample has around 88,000 clones; around 80% occur once, and the top ten carry about 8.7%. Germline lookup yields CDR1 SGHTA and CDR2 FQGTGA. The V and J ends lost 8 bases and 0 bases respectively, with 10 bases between them. This CDR3 region has 14 residues. The count of this clone is one.

This clonotype originated in a middle-aged man who had recovered from COVID-19. The sequencing sample was made of peripheral blood. The rearrangement uses TRBV7-3 and TRBJ2-2; no clear D gene. The CDR3 nucleotides read TGTGCCAGCCGGTCTGGTCCGAACACCGGGGAGCTGTTTTTT. Residues: CASRSGPNTGELFF.